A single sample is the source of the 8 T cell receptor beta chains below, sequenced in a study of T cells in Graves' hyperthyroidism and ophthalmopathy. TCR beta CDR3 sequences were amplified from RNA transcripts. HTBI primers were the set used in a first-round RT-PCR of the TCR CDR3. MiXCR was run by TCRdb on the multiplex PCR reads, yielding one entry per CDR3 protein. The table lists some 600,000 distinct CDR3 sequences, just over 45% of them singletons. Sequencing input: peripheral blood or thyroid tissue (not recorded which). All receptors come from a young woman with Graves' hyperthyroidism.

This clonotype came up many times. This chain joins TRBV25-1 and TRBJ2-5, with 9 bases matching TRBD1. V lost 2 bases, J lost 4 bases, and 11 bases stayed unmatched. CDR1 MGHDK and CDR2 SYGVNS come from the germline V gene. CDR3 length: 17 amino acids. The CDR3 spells CASSEKQGAWGLETQYF. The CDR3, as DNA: TGTGCCAGCAGTGAAAAACAGGGGGCCTGGGGCCTAGAGACCCAGTACTTC.

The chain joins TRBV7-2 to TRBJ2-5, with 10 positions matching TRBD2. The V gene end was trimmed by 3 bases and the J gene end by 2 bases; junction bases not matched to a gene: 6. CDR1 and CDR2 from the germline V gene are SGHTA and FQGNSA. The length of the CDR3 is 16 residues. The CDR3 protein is CASSFRTSGEQETQYF. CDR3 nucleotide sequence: TGTGCCAGCAGCTTCCGGACTAGCGGAGAACAAGAGACCCAGTACTTC.

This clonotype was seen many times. The CDR3 region is CASSLGTGRGGYTF. The CDR3 coding sequence is TGTGCCAGCAGCCTTGGGACAGGGAGAGGTGGCTACACCTTC. This chain uses TRBV7-9 with TRBJ1-2; 9 bases align to TRBD1. V lost 5 bases to trimming and J lost 7 bases; unmatched junction nucleotides: 8. The CDR3 spans 14 residues. The V gene's germline CDR1 is SEHNR and CDR2 FQNEAQ (reference sequence).

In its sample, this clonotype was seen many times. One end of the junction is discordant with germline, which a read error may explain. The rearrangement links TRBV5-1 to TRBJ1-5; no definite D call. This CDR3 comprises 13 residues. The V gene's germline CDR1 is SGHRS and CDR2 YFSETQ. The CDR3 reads CASSFNGNQPQHF. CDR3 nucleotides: TGTGCCAGCAGCTTTAACGGCAATCAGCCCCAGCATTTT.

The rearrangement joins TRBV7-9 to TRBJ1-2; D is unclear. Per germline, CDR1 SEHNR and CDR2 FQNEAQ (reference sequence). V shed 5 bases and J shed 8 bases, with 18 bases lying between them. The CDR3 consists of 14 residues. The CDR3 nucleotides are TGTGCCAGCAGCCCCCTCCATCGAACTATGGGCTACACCTTC. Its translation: CASSPLHRTMGYTF.

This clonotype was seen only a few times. CDR3 sequence reads: CSVEEDGTEAFF. The CDR3 nucleotides read TGCAGCGTTGAAGAGGACGGCACTGAAGCTTTCTTT. The chain carries TRBV29-1 and TRBJ1-1; D not certain. CDR3 length: 12 amino acids. With 0 bases removed from V and 4 bases from J, the gap between germline ends came to 6 bases. Germline loops: CDR1 SQVTM, CDR2 ANQGSEA.

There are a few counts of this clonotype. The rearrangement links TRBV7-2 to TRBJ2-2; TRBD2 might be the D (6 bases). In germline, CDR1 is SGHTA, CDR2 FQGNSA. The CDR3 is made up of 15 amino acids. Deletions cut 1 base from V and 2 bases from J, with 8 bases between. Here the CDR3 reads CASSLDAGNTGELFF. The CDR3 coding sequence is TGTGCCAGCAGCTTAGATGCGGGAAACACCGGGGAGCTGTTTTTT. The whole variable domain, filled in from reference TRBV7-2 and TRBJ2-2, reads GAGVSQSPSNKVTEKGKDVELRCDPISGHTALYWYRQSLGQGLEFLIYFQGNSAPDKSGLPSDRFSAERTGGSVSTLTIQRTQQEDSAVYLCASSLDAGNTGELFFGEGSRLTVL.

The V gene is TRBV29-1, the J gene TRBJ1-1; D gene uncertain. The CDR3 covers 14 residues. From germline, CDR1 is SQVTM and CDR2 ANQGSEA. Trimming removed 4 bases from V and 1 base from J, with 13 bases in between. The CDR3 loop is CSVGVAGRNTEAFF. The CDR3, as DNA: TGCAGCGTTGGAGTGGCAGGAAGGAACACTGAAGCTTTCTTT.